This record looks at one T cell receptor (beta chain) sequence and its context. The antigen is undetermined. The TCR beta CDR3 regions underwent amplification using RNA transcripts as the source. Initially, a first-round RT-PCR of the TCR CDR3 employed the HTBI primer set. TCRdb processed the multiplex PCR reads anew with MiXCR; each CDR3 protein has one entry. The repertoire holds about 250,000 distinct CDR3 sequences, with around 20% as singletons. Diagnosing involved the use of clinical symptoms, serum thyroxine and TRAb, thyroid ultrasound and orbital computed tomography. The data derive from a study of T cells in Graves' hyperthyroidism and ophthalmopathy. Study findings and constraints: Most thyroid clonotypes with frequency above 0.001 were detected in blood.

V was pared by 6 bases and J by 3 bases, with 5 bases between. Germline CDR1 is SNHLY and CDR2 is FYNNEI. The CDR3 totals 11 residues. This chain uses TRBV2 with TRBJ2-5; D unresolved. Sequencing input: blood. The sequence came from a man between 25 and 39 years old with Graves' ophthalmopathy. Here the CDR3 reads CASRDEETQYF. CDR3 DNA: TGTGCCAGCAGGGATGAAGAGACCCAGTACTTC.